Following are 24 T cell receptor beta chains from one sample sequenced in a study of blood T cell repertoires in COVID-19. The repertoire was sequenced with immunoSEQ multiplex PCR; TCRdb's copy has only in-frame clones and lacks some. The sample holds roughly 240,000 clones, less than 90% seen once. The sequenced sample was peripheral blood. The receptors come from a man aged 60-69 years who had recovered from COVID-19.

The CDR3 sequence: CASSPGGVADNQPQHF. CDR3 nucleotides: TGCGCCAGCAGCCCCGGGGGGGTAGCCGACAATCAGCCCCAGCATTTT. The V gene is TRBV4-1, the J gene TRBJ1-5, with D perhaps TRBD1 (5 bases). The CDR3 totals 16 residues. Germline V gene lookup returns CDR1 MGHRA and CDR2 YSYEKL. Trimming shortened V by 4 bases and J by 3 bases, and 16 bases separated the two germline ends.

CDR3 sequence (DNA): TGTGCCAGCAGCCTGGGGGCGGGACAGAACTCTGGAAACACCATATATTTT. As protein: CASSLGAGQNSGNTIYF. The chain carries TRBV7-9 and TRBJ1-3; the match to TRBD1 covers 7 bases. This CDR3 has 17 amino acids. CDR1 SEHNR and CDR2 FQNEAQ come from the germline V gene (reference sequence). V was clipped by 5 bases and J by 0 bases; unmatched bases: 10.

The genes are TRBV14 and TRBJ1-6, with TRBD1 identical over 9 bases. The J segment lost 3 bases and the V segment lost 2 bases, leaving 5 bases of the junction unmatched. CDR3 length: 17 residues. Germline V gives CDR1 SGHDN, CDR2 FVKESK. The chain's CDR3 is CASSQSGQGGYNSPLHF. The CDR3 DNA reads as TGTGCCAGCAGCCAATCGGGACAGGGCGGCTATAATTCACCCCTCCACTTT.

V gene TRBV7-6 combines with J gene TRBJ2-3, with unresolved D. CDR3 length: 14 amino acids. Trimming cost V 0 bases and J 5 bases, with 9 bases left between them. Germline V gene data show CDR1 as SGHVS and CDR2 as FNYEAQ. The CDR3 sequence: CASSLAVARDTQYF. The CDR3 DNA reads TGTGCCAGCAGCTTAGCGGTGGCCAGAGATACGCAGTATTTT.

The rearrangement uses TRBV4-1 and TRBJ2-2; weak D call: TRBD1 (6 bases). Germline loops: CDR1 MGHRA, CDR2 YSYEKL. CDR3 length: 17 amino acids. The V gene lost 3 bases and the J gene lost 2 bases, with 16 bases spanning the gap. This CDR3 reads CASSHSAAGANTGELFF. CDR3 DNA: TGCGCCAGCAGCCACTCCGCGGCAGGGGCTAACACCGGGGAGCTGTTTTTT.

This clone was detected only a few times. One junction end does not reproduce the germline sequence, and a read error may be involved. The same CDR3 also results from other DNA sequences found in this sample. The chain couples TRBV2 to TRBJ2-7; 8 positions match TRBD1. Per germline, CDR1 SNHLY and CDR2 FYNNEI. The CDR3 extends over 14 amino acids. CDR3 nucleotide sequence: TGTGCCAGCAGCGAAGACAGGGGCCCCTACGAGCAGTACTTC. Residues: CASSEDRGPYEQYF.

The CDR3 DNA follows: TGTGCCAGCAGTGAAGGACCGCAGGGCGGTCAGCCCCAGCATTTT. Protein product: CASSEGPQGGQPQHF. The V call is TRBV6-1, the J call TRBJ1-5, with D perhaps matching TRBD1 (5 bases). CDR1 is MNHNS, CDR2 SASEGT, per germline. The CDR3 has 15 residues. With 1 base removed from V and 6 bases from J, the gap between germline ends came to 13 bases.

The CDR3 sequence: CASSPTGGAYNEQFF. CDR3 in DNA: TGTGCCAGCAGCCCGACAGGGGGCGCATACAATGAGCAGTTCTTC. V and J are TRBV7-8 and TRBJ2-1, with 10 bases matching TRBD1. With V trimmed by 5 bases and J by 4 bases, 5 bases remained unmatched. The CDR3 loop spans 15 amino acids. The germline V gene encodes CDR1 SGHVS and CDR2 FQNEAQ.

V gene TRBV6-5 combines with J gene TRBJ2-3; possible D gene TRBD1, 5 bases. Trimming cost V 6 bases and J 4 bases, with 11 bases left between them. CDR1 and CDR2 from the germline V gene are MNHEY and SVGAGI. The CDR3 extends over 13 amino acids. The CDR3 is CASSKAGSDTQYF. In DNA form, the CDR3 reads TGTGCCAGCAGCAAAGCAGGGTCAGATACGCAGTATTTT.

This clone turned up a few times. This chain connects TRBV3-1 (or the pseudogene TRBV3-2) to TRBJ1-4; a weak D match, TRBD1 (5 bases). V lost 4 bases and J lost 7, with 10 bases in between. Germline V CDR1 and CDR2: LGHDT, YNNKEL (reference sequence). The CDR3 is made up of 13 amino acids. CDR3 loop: CASSRRGAEKLFF. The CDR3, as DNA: TGTGCCAGCAGCCGAAGGGGTGCTGAAAAACTGTTTTTT.

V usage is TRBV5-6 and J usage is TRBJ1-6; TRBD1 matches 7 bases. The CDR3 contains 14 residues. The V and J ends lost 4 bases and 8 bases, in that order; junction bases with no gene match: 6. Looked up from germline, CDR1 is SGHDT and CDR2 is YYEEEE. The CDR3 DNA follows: TGTGCCAGCAGCCTAAGCACAGGGGATTCACCCCTCCACTTT. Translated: CASSLSTGDSPLHF.

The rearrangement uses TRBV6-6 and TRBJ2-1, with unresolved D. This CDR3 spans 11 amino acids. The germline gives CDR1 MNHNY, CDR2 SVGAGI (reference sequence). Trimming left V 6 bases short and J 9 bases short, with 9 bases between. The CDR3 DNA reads TGTGCCAGCAGGCTGACGGGTGAGCAGTTCTTC. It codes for CASRLTGEQFF.

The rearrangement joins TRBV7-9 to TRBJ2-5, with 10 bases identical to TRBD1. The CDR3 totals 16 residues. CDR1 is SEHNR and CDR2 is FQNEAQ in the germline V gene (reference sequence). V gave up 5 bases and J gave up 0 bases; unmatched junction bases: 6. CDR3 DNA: TGTGCCAGCAGCGGTAGGACAGGGGGTCACCAAGAGACCCAGTACTTC. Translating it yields CASSGRTGGHQETQYF.

Here the CDR3 DNA reads TGCAGTGCTAGTCTTCTAGCGGGACGCTTTCTTGAGCAGTACTTC. Translating it yields CSASLLAGRFLEQYF. The rearrangement joins TRBV20-1 to TRBJ2-7; 9 nucleotides line up with TRBD2. Germline V CDR1 and CDR2: DFQATT, SNEGSKA (reference sequence). CDR3 length equals 15 residues. The V and J ends lost 3 bases and 7 bases, in that order; junction bases with no gene match: 13.

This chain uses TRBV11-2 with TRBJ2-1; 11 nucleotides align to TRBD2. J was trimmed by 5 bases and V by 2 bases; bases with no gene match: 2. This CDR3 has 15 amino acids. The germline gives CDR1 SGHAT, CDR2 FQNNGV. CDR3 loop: CASSLLAGGHNEQFF. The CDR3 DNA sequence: TGTGCCAGCAGCTTATTAGCGGGGGGGCACAATGAGCAGTTCTTC.

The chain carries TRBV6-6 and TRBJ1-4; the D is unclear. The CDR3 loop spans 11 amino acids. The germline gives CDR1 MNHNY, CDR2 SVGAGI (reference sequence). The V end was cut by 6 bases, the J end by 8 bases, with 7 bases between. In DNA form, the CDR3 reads TGTGCCAGCAGAACAGAGGAAAAACTGTTTTTT. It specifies CASRTEEKLFF.

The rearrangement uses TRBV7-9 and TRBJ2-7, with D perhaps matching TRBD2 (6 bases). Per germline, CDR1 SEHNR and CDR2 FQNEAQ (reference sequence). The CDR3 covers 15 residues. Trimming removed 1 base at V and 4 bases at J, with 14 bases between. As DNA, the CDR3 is TGTGCCAGCAGCTTAGTTCCGGGAGAGGGGTACGAGCAGTACTTC. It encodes CASSLVPGEGYEQYF.

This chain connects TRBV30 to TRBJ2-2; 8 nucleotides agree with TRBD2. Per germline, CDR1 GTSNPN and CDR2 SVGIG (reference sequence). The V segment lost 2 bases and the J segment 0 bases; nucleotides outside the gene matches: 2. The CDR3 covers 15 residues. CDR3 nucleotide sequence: TGTGCCTGGAGTCGGGGGGGACCGAACACCGGGGAGCTGTTTTTT. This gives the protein CAWSRGGPNTGELFF. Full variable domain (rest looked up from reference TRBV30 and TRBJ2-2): SQTIHQWPATLVQPVGSPLSLECTVEGTSNPNLYWYRQAAGRGLQLLFYSVGIGQISSEVPQNLSASRPQDRQFILSSKKLLLSDSGFYLCAWSRGGPNTGELFFGEGSRLTVL.

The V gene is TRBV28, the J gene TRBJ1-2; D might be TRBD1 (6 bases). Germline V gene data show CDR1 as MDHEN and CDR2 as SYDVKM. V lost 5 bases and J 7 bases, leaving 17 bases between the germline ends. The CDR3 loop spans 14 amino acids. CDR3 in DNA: TGTGCCAGCAGTCCCCCGCAGGGGTTGTTTGGCTACACCTTC. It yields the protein CASSPPQGLFGYTF.

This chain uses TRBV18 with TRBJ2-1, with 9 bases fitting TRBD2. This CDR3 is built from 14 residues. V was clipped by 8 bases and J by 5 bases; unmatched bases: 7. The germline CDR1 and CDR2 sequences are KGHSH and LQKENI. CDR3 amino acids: CASATSGLHNEQFF. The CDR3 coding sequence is TGTGCCAGCGCAACTAGCGGGCTTCACAATGAGCAGTTCTTC.

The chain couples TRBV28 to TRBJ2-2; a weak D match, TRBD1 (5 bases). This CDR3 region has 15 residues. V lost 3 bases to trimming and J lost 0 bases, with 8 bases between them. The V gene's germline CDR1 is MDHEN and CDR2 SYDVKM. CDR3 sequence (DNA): TGTGCCAGCAGTTTTTTGGGGCCGAACACCGGGGAGCTGTTTTTT. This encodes CASSFLGPNTGELFF.

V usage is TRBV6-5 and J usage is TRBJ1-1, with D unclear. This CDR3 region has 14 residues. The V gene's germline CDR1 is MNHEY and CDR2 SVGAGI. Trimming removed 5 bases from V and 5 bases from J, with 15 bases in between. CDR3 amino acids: CASSHPGWVTEAFF. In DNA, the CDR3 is TGTGCCAGCAGTCACCCGGGGTGGGTAACTGAAGCTTTCTTT.

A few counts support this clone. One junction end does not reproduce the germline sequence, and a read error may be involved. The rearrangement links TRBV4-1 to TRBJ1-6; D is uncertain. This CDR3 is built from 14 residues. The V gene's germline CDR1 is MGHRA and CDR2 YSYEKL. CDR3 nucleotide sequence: TGCGCCAGCAGTCAAGTAGTCCCCGATCCACCCCTCCACTTT. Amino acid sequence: CASSQVVPDPPLHF.

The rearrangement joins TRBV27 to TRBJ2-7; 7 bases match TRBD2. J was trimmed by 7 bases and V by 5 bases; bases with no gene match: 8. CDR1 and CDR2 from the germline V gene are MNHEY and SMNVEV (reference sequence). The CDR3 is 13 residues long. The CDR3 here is CASSLRGAGEQYF. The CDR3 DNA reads TGTGCCAGCAGTCTCCGGGGAGCGGGGGAGCAGTACTTC.